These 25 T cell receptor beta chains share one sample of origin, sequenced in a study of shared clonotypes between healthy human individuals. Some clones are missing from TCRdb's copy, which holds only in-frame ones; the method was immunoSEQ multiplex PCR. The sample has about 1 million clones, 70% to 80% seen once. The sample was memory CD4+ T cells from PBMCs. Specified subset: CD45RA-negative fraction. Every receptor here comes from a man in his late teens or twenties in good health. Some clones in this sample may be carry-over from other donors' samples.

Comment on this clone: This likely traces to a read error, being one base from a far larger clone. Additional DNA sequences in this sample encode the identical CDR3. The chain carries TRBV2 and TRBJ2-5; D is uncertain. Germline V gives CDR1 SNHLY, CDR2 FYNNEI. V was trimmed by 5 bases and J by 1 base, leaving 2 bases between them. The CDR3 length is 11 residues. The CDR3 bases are TGTGCCAGCAGTATCCAAGAGACCCAGTACTTC. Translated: CASSIQETQYF.

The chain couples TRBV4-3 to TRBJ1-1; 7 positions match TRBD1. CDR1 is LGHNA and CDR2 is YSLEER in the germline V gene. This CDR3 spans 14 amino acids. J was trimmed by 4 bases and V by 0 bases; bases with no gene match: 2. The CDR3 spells CASSQEGDSTEAFF. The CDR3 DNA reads TGCGCCAGCAGCCAAGAAGGGGACAGCACTGAAGCTTTCTTT.

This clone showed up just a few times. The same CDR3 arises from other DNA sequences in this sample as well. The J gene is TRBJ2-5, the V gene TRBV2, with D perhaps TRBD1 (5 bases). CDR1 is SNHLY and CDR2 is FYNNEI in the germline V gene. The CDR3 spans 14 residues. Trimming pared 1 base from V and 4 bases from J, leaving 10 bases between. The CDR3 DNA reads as TGTGCCAGCAGTGAAGAGGGGATAGGAGAGACCCAGTACTTC. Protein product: CASSEEGIGETQYF.

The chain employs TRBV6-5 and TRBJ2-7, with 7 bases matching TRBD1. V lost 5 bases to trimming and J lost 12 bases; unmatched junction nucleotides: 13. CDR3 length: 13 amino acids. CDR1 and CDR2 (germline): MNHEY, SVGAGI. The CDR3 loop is CASSSRQGPSPYF. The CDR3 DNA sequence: TGTGCCAGCAGTAGCCGACAGGGACCTAGTCCGTACTTC.

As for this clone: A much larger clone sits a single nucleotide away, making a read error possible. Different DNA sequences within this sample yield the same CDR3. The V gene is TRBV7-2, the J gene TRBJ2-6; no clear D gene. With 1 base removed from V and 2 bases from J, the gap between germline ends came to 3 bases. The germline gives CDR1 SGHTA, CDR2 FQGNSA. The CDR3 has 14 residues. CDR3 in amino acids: CASSLDPGANVLTF. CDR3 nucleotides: TGTGCCAGCAGCTTAGACCCTGGGGCCAACGTCCTGACTTTC.

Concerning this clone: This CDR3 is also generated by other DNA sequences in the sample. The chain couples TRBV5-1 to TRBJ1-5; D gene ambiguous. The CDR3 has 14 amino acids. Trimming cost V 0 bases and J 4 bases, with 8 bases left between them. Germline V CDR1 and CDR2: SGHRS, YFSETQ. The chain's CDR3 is CASSLEPGNQPQHF. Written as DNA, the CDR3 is TGCGCCAGCAGCTTGGAGCCTGGAAATCAGCCCCAGCATTTT.

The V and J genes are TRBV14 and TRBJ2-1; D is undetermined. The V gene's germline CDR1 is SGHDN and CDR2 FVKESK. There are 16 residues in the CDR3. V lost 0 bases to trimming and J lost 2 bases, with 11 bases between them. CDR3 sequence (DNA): TGTGCCAGCAGCCAAGATTCGAGGTTCCCCTACAATGAGCAGTTCTTC. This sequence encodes CASSQDSRFPYNEQFF.

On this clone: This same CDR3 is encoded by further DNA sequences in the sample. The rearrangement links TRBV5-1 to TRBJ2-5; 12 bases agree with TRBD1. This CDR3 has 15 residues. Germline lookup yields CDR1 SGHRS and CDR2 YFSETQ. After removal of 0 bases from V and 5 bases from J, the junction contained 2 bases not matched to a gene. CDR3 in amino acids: CASSLGGQGAETQYF. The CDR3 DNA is TGCGCCAGCAGCTTGGGGGGACAGGGGGCGGAGACCCAGTACTTC.

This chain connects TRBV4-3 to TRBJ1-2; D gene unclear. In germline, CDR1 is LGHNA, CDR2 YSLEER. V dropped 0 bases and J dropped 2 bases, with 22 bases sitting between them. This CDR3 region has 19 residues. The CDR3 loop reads CASSQEIFGPQALNYGYTF. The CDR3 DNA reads TGCGCCAGCAGCCAAGAAATTTTTGGCCCCCAGGCCCTAAACTATGGCTACACCTTC.

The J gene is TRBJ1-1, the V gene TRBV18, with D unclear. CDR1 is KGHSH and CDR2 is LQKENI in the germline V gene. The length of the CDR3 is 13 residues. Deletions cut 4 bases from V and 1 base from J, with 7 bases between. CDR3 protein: CASSRTENTEAFF. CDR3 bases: TGTGCCAGCTCACGAACAGAGAACACTGAAGCTTTCTTT. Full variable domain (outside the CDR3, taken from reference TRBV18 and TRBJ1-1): NAGVMQNPRHLVRRRGQEARLRCSPMKGHSHVYWYRQLPEEGLKFMVYLQKENIIDESGMPKERFSAEFPKEGPSILRIQQVVRGDSAAYFCASSRTENTEAFFGQGTRLTVV.

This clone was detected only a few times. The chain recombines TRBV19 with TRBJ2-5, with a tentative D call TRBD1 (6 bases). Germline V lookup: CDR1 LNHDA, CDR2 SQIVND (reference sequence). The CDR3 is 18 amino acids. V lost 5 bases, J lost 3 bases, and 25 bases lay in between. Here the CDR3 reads CASSPRDWTVRGKETQYF. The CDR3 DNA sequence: TGTGCCAGTAGTCCTCGAGACTGGACAGTAAGGGGTAAAGAGACCCAGTACTTC.

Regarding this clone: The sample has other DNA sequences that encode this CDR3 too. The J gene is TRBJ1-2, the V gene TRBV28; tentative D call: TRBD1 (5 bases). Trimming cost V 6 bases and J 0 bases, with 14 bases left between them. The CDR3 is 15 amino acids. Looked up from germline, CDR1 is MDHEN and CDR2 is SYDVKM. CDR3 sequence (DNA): TGTGCCAGCAGCTCCCCGGGGGGGGCTAACTATGGCTACACCTTC. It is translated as CASSSPGGANYGYTF.

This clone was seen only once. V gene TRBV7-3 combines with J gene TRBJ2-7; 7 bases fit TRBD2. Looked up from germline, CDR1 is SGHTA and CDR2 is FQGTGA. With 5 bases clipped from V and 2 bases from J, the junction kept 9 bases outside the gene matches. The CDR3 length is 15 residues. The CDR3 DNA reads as TGTGCCAGCAGCCCCGGGCCTAGCGGAACCTACGAGCAGTACTTC. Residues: CASSPGPSGTYEQYF.

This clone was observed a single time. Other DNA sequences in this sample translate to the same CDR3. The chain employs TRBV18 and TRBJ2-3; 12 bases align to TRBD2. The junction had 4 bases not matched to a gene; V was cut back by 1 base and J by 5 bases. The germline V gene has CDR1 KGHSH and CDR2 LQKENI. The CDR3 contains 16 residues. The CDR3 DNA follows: TGTGCCAGCTCACCACGACTAGCGGGAGCCGGAGATACGCAGTATTTT. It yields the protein CASSPRLAGAGDTQYF. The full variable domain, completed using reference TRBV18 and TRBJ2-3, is NAGVMQNPRHLVRRRGQEARLRCSPMKGHSHVYWYRQLPEEGLKFMVYLQKENIIDESGMPKERFSAEFPKEGPSILRIQQVVRGDSAAYFCASSPRLAGAGDTQYFGPGTRLTVL.

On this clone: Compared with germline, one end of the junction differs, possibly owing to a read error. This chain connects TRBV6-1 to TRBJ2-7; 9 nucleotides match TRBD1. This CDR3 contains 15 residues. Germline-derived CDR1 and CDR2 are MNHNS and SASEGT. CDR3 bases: TGTGCCAGCAGCGCGGACAGGGGTGGGCCGATAGAGCCGTACTTC. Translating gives CASSADRGGPIEPYF.

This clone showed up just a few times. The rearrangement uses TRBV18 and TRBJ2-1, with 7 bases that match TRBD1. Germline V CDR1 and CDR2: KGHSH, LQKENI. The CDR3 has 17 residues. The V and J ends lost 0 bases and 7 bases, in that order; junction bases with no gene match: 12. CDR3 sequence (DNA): TGTGCCAGCTCACCACCGGTATCCAGGACAGGAAGAAATGAGCAGTTCTTC. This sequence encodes CASSPPVSRTGRNEQFF.

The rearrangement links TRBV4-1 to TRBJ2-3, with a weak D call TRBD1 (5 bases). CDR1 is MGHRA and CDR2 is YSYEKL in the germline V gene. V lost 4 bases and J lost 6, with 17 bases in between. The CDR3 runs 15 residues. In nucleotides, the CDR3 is TGCGCCAGCAGCCTTTCCCCAACTGCAGGGGATACGCAGTATTTT. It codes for CASSLSPTAGDTQYF.

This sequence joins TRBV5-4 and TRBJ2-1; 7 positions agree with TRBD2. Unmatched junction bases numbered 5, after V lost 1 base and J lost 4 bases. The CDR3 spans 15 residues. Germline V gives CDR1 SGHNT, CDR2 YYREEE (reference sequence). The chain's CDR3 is CASSLMSGVYNEQFF. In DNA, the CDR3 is TGTGCCAGCAGCTTGATGAGCGGGGTATACAATGAGCAGTTCTTC. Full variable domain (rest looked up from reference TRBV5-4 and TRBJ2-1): ETGVTQSPTHLIKTRGQQVTLRCSSQSGHNTVSWYQQALGQGPQFIFQYYREEENGRGNFPPRFSGLQFPNYSSELNVNALELDDSALYLCASSLMSGVYNEQFFGPGTRLTVL.

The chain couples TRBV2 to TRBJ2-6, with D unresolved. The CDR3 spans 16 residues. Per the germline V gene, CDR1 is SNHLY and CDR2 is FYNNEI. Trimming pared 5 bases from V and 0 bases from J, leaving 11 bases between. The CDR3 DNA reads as TGTGCCAGCAGTTGGACCCACCCCTCTGGGGCCAACGTCCTGACTTTC. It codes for CASSWTHPSGANVLTF.

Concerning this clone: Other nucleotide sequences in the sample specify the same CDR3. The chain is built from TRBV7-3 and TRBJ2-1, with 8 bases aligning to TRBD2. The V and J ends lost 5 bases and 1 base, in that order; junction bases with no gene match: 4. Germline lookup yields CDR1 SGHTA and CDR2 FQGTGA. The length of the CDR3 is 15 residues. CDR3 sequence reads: CASSPIAGSYNEQFF. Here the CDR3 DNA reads TGTGCCAGCAGCCCTATAGCGGGGTCCTACAATGAGCAGTTCTTC.

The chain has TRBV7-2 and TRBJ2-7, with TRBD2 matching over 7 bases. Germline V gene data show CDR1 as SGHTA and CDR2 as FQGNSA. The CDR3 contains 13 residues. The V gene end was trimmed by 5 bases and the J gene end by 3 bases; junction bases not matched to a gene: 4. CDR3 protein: CASSPSGNYEQYF. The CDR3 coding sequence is TGTGCCAGCAGCCCAAGCGGGAACTACGAGCAGTACTTC.

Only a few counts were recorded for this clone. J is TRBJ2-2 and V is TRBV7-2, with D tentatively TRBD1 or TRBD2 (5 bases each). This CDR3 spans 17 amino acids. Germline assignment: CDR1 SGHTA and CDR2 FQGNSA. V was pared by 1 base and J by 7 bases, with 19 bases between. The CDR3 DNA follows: TGTGCCAGCAGCTTAGAGGTCCTAGCCTCAAGGGGCGGGGAGCTGTTTTTT. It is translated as CASSLEVLASRGGELFF.

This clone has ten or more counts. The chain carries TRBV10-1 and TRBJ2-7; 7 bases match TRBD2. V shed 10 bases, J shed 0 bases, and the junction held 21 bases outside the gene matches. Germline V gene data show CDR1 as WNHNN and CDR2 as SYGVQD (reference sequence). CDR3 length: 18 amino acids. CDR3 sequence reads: CANQRGCSERGSSYEQYF. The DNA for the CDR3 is TGCGCCAACCAGCGAGGGTGTTCCGAGCGGGGCAGCTCCTACGAGCAGTACTTC.

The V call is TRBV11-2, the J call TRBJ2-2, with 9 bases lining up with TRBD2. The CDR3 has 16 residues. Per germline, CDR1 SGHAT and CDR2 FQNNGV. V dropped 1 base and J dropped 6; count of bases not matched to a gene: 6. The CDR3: CASSLGRLAGAGELFF. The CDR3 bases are TGTGCCAGCAGCTTAGGGCGCTTAGCGGGAGCCGGGGAGCTGTTTTTT.

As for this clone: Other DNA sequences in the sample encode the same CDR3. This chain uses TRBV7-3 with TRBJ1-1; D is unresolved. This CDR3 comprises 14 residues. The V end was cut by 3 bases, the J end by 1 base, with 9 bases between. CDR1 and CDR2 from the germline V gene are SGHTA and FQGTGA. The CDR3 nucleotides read TGTGCCAGCAGCTTGGGCAGAACGAACACTGAAGCTTTCTTT. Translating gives CASSLGRTNTEAFF.